What follows are 23 T cell receptor beta chains derived from one specimen sequenced in a study of blood T cell repertoires in COVID-19. The table came from immunoSEQ multiplex PCR; TCRdb's copy has only in-frame clones and leaves some out. The table lists around 94,000 clones, approximately 80% of them singletons. The material sequenced was peripheral blood. The receptors stem from a human donor in a cohort sampled during active COVID-19.

The chain recombines TRBV5-5 with TRBJ2-7, with D possibly being TRBD2 (5 bases). With 1 base removed from V and 6 bases from J, the gap between germline ends came to 17 bases. In germline, CDR1 is SGHKS, CDR2 YYEKEE (reference sequence). This CDR3 has 15 amino acids. In DNA, the CDR3 is TGTGCCAGCAGCTTGAATGCGGGCATGTCTTTCGAGCAGTACTTC. This sequence encodes CASSLNAGMSFEQYF.

The chain has TRBV11-2 and TRBJ1-1, with D uncertain. The CDR3 is 13 amino acids. CDR1 is SGHAT and CDR2 is FQNNGV in the germline V gene. Trimming pared 5 bases from V and 0 bases from J, leaving 7 bases between. The CDR3 DNA is TGTGCCAGCAGCCCGGAGTTGAACACTGAAGCTTTCTTT. This translates into CASSPELNTEAFF.

The V call is TRBV14, the J call TRBJ1-4, with D perhaps TRBD1 (6 bases). The CDR3 has 15 residues. Per the germline V gene, CDR1 is SGHDN and CDR2 is FVKESK. Trimming removed 4 bases at V and 5 bases at J, with 14 bases between. CDR3 region: CASSPLQGSNEKLFF. CDR3 nucleotide sequence: TGTGCCAGCAGCCCCTTACAGGGATCGAATGAAAAACTGTTTTTT.

The V gene is TRBV5-6, the J gene TRBJ1-2; weak D call: TRBD1 (6 bases). V dropped 2 bases and J dropped 8 bases, with 13 bases sitting between them. Germline V gives CDR1 SGHDT, CDR2 YYEEEE. The CDR3 has 13 residues. CDR3 sequence (DNA): TGTGCCAGCAGCTTTAGCAGGGGCGGGGGCTACACCTTC. Amino acid sequence: CASSFSRGGGYTF.

This chain connects TRBV28 to TRBJ2-7; TRBD2 aligns across 8 bases. Germline trimming cut 2 bases from V and 0 bases from J; bases unmatched to any gene: 3. Per the germline V gene, CDR1 is MDHEN and CDR2 is SYDVKM. This CDR3 comprises 15 residues. This CDR3 is CASSLAGGLSYEQYF. The CDR3 DNA reads TGTGCCAGCAGTTTAGCGGGAGGCCTCTCCTACGAGCAGTACTTC.

This clone was recorded once. CDR3 region: CASSEVLAGPTQYF. Written as DNA, the CDR3 is TGTGCCAGCAGTGAGGTACTAGCGGGACCAACGCAGTATTTT. The chain couples TRBV6-1 to TRBJ2-3; 10 positions match TRBD2. CDR1 and CDR2 from the germline V gene are MNHNS and SASEGT. J lost 9 bases, V lost 3 bases, and 6 bases had no gene match. This CDR3 is built from 14 residues.

The chain employs TRBV28 and TRBJ1-4, with a possible D match to TRBD1 (6 bases). The V end lost 2 bases, the J end lost 5 bases, and 9 bases lay between the germline ends. This CDR3 is 14 amino acids long. Germline-derived CDR1 and CDR2 are MDHEN and SYDVKM. The CDR3, as DNA: TGTGCCAGCAGTTTAACCCAGGGGAATGAAAAACTGTTTTTT. It encodes CASSLTQGNEKLFF. Variable domain in full (rest from reference TRBV28 and TRBJ1-4): DVKVTQSSRYLVKRTGEKVFLECVQDMDHENMFWYRQDPGLGLRLIYFSYDVKMKEKGDIPEGYSVSREKKERFSLILESASTNQTSMYLCASSLTQGNEKLFFGSGTQLSVL.

The chain links TRBV7-9 to TRBJ2-1; tentative D call: TRBD2 (6 bases). V dropped 8 bases and J dropped 8 bases, with 19 bases sitting between them. CDR1 and CDR2 (germline): SEHNR, FQNEAQ (reference sequence). CDR3 length equals 14 residues. The CDR3 protein is CASRYSGGSHEQFF. The CDR3, as DNA: TGTGCCAGCCGGTACAGTGGGGGGTCGCATGAGCAGTTCTTC.

This clone was detected only a few times. The chain combines TRBV3-1 (or the pseudogene TRBV3-2) with TRBJ2-7; D gene unclear. The CDR3 totals 13 residues. The V end was cut by 3 bases, the J end by 2 bases, with 8 bases between. Germline lookup yields CDR1 LGHDT and CDR2 YNNKEL (reference sequence). CDR3 nucleotide sequence: TGTGCCAGCAGCCACTCGGTAGCCTACGAGCAGTACTTC. Translating gives CASSHSVAYEQYF.

This chain joins TRBV7-8 and TRBJ1-1, with a weak D call TRBD1 (5 bases). The V end was cut by 5 bases, the J end by 1 base, with 8 bases between. CDR3 length: 13 residues. Germline V gives CDR1 SGHVS, CDR2 FQNEAQ. CDR3 amino acids: CASSTTANTEAFF. As DNA, the CDR3 is TGTGCCAGCAGCACGACAGCGAACACTGAAGCTTTCTTT.

CDR3 sequence (DNA): TGTGCCAGCGGAGGACCAGGGGTTGTTGGAAACACCATATATTTT. Protein: CASGGPGVVGNTIYF. This chain uses TRBV5-6 with TRBJ1-3, with D maybe TRBD1 (6 bases). The CDR3 spans 15 residues. V lost 7 bases and J 3 bases, leaving 17 bases between the germline ends. The germline gives CDR1 SGHDT, CDR2 YYEEEE.

The chain couples TRBV10-1 to TRBJ1-4; 7 positions agree with TRBD1. The CDR3 sequence is 14 residues long. The trim removed 6 bases at V and 7 bases at J, leaving 8 bases unmatched. Looked up from germline, CDR1 is WNHNN and CDR2 is SYGVQD (reference sequence). CDR3: CASRNRGSSEKLFF. The CDR3 DNA reads as TGCGCCAGCAGGAACAGGGGATCGAGTGAAAAACTGTTTTTT.

About this clone itself: A much larger clone is a single base away; this may be a read error. The V and J genes are TRBV28 and TRBJ2-7; 9 bases fit TRBD2. J was trimmed by 4 bases and V by 3 bases; bases with no gene match: 4. Germline V gives CDR1 MDHEN, CDR2 SYDVKM. The CDR3 covers 14 residues. Here the CDR3 DNA reads TGTGCCAGCAGTTTCGGCCTAGCGGGATACGAGCAGTACTTC. It specifies CASSFGLAGYEQYF.

V usage is TRBV5-1 and J usage is TRBJ1-1, with 7 bases matching TRBD1. V shed 3 bases, J shed 1 base, and the junction held 6 bases outside the gene matches. The CDR3 has 15 residues. CDR1 and CDR2 (germline): SGHRS, YFSETQ. CDR3 region: CASSWTGTANTEAFF. The CDR3 DNA sequence: TGCGCCAGCAGCTGGACCGGGACAGCGAACACTGAAGCTTTCTTT.

The rearrangement joins TRBV5-6 to TRBJ2-3; D is undetermined. The CDR3 contains 16 residues. Germline V gene data show CDR1 as SGHDT and CDR2 as YYEEEE. With 3 bases removed from V and 0 bases from J, the gap between germline ends came to 14 bases. CDR3 loop: CASSSRLVHSTDTQYF. The CDR3 region has the DNA TGTGCCAGCAGCTCTCGACTGGTACATAGCACAGATACGCAGTATTTT.

The rearrangement uses TRBV14 and TRBJ2-7; 9 bases are a match to TRBD2. CDR1 SGHDN and CDR2 FVKESK come from the germline V gene. Trimming removed 1 base from V and 2 bases from J; junction bases left unmatched: 6. This CDR3 is 16 amino acids long. CDR3 DNA: TGTGCCAGCAGCCAAGGCCCGGGACTAGCTACCTACGAGCAGTACTTC. Protein product: CASSQGPGLATYEQYF.

The chain uses TRBV2 and TRBJ1-2; D not certain. Germline values: CDR1 SNHLY, CDR2 FYNNEI. Trimming took off 11 bases at V and 4 bases at J, with 17 bases between the two ends. The length of the CDR3 is 13 residues. The CDR3, as DNA: TGTGCCGGCTCCCGTCAGGTGTTCTATGGCTACACCTTC. It encodes CAGSRQVFYGYTF. Filled out from reference TRBV2 and TRBJ1-2, the complete variable domain reads EPEVTQTPSHQVTQMGQEVILRCVPISNHLYFYWYRQILGQKVEFLVSFYNNEISEKSEIFDDQFSVERPDGSNFTLKIRSTKLEDSAMYFCAGSRQVFYGYTFGSGTRLTVV.

The V gene is TRBV6-6, the J gene TRBJ1-2; perhaps TRBD1 as D (5 bases). The germline CDR1 and CDR2 sequences are MNHNY and SVGAGI (reference sequence). Trimming pared 5 bases from V and 4 bases from J, leaving 17 bases between. CDR3 size: 15 residues. CDR3 DNA sequence: TGTGCCAGCAGTCCCTTCGGACAAGGGCCCTATGGCTACACCTTC. It yields the protein CASSPFGQGPYGYTF.

The chain uses TRBV5-1 and TRBJ2-3; 8 nucleotides agree with TRBD2. The trim removed 0 bases at V and 5 bases at J, leaving 11 bases unmatched. CDR1 and CDR2 from the germline V gene are SGHRS and YFSETQ. The CDR3 is 17 residues long. The CDR3 here is CASSLARQGLVGDTQYF. The CDR3 bases are TGCGCCAGCAGCTTGGCCAGGCAGGGACTAGTCGGAGATACGCAGTATTTT.

The chain couples TRBV19 to TRBJ1-4, with unresolved D. Between the trimmed V and J ends, which lost 3 bases and 6 bases, there was a span of 8 bases. The CDR3 spans 13 residues. Germline V CDR1 and CDR2: LNHDA, SQIVND (reference sequence). The CDR3 DNA sequence: TGTGCCAGTAGTATCCACATGGATGAAAAACTGTTTTTT. It encodes CASSIHMDEKLFF. Full variable domain (outside the CDR3, taken from reference TRBV19 and TRBJ1-4): DGGITQSPKYLFRKEGQNVTLSCEQNLNHDAMYWYRQDPGQGLRLIYYSQIVNDFQKGDIAEGYSVSREKKESFPLTVTSAQKNPTAFYLCASSIHMDEKLFFGSGTQLSVL.

The V gene is TRBV3-1 (or the pseudogene TRBV3-2), the J gene TRBJ2-2; 13 bases line up with TRBD2. The CDR3 runs 15 residues. V shed 4 bases, J shed 5 bases, and the junction held 1 base outside the gene matches. Germline V gives CDR1 LGHDT, CDR2 YNNKEL (reference sequence). The CDR3 spells CASSLGLAGTGELFF. The CDR3 region has the DNA TGTGCCAGCAGCCTGGGACTAGCGGGAACCGGGGAGCTGTTTTTT.

This clone is a singleton in its sample. CDR3 amino acids: CASSNPGGGAFF. The CDR3 coding sequence is TGTGCCAGCAGCAATCCCGGTGGCGGAGCTTTCTTT. The V call is TRBV25-1, the J call TRBJ1-1; D unresolved. Trimming took 6 bases from V and 10 from J, leaving 15 bases between them. The CDR3 sequence is 12 residues long. From germline, CDR1 is MGHDK and CDR2 SYGVNS.

This clone was counted a few times. The chain is built from TRBV11-1 and TRBJ1-1; a weak D match, TRBD1 (6 bases). CDR1 and CDR2 from the germline V gene are SGHAT and FQDESV (reference sequence). V lost 5 bases to trimming and J lost 1 base, with 17 bases between them. CDR3 size: 16 residues. Written as DNA, the CDR3 is TGTGCCAGCAGCCAGAGGGGGATTTGGGAGAACACTGAAGCTTTCTTT. The encoded protein is CASSQRGIWENTEAFF.